A selection of T cell receptor beta chains follows, all from one sample in a study of blood T cell repertoires in COVID-19. This table comes from immunoSEQ multiplex PCR, and its TCRdb copy is limited to in-frame clones, with some not included. There are 350,000 or so clones in the sample; 88% occur only once, and 1% lies in the top ten. Sequencing was done on a sample of PBMCs or T cells enriched from blood (not recorded which). All receptors come from a young woman who had been exposed to COVID-19. The CDR3 runs from the conserved cysteine through the conserved F or W. A D gene is named only where the DNA matches it firmly. Some rows mark clone size as missing; the rest say once, few, many or name a class of expanded clone.

clone_size: .; d_call: TRBD2; j_call: TRBJ2-6; v_call: TRBV19; cdr3_aa: CASSLRSPGLAVSGANVLTF; cdr3_nt: TGTGCCAGTAGTCTGCGATCTCCGGGACTAGCGGTTTCTGGGGCCAACGTCCTGACTTTC
clone_size: .; d_call: TRBD1; j_call: TRBJ1-2; v_call: TRBV19; cdr3_aa: CASMGDRVIDYTF; cdr3_nt: TGTGCCAGTATGGGGGACAGGGTTATTGACTACACCTTC
clone_size: few; d_call: .; j_call: TRBJ1-4; v_call: TRBV7-6; cdr3_aa: CASSLTHGLTNEKLFF; cdr3_nt: TGTGCCAGCAGCTTAACCCATGGGCTAACTAATGAAAAACTGTTTTTT
clone_size: .; d_call: TRBD1; j_call: TRBJ1-1; v_call: TRBV2; cdr3_aa: CAGKKGDSRPEAFF; cdr3_nt: TGTGCCGGCAAAAAGGGGGACAGTCGACCTGAAGCTTTCTTT
clone_size: .; d_call: .; j_call: TRBJ1-2; v_call: TRBV7-8; cdr3_aa: CASSFLSTGYGYTF; cdr3_nt: TGTGCCAGCAGCTTCCTCTCTACGGGCTATGGCTACACCTTC
clone_size: .; d_call: TRBD2; j_call: TRBJ2-7; v_call: TRBV5-1; cdr3_aa: CASRREGGYEQYF; cdr3_nt: TGCGCCAGTAGGCGGGAGGGGGGCTACGAGCAGTACTTC
clone_size: .; d_call: .; j_call: TRBJ1-6; v_call: TRBV27; cdr3_aa: CASSLSTGGQSPLHF; cdr3_nt: TGTGCCAGCAGTTTATCTACCGGGGGTCAGTCACCCCTCCACTTT
clone_size: .; d_call: .; j_call: TRBJ1-3; v_call: TRBV4-1; cdr3_aa: CASSQDSQGTGNTIYF; cdr3_nt: TGCGCCAGCAGCCAAGATTCGCAGGGGACTGGAAACACCATATATTTT
clone_size: .; d_call: TRBD2; j_call: TRBJ2-7; v_call: TRBV29-1; cdr3_aa: CSVESSGTYEQYF; cdr3_nt: TGCAGCGTTGAGTCTAGCGGGACCTACGAGCAGTACTTC
clone_size: .; d_call: .; j_call: TRBJ2-7; v_call: TRBV5-4; cdr3_aa: CASSSLTSYHEQYF; cdr3_nt: TGTGCCAGCAGCTCCTTGACTAGTTACCACGAGCAGTACTTC
clone_size: .; d_call: .; j_call: TRBJ1-5; v_call: TRBV12-3/TRBV12-4; cdr3_aa: CASSLSSQPQHF; cdr3_nt: TGTGCCAGCAGTTTATCTAGTCAGCCCCAGCATTTT
clone_size: few; d_call: .; j_call: TRBJ1-5; v_call: TRBV5-1; cdr3_aa: CASGHRRQPQHF; cdr3_nt: TGCGCCAGCGGTCACCGGCGGCAGCCCCAGCATTTT
clone_size: .; d_call: TRBD1; j_call: TRBJ1-2; v_call: TRBV12-3/TRBV12-4; cdr3_aa: CASSRTGVYGYTF; cdr3_nt: TGTGCCAGTAGCCGGACAGGGGTCTATGGCTACACCTTC
clone_size: .; d_call: .; j_call: TRBJ1-2; v_call: TRBV7-9; cdr3_aa: CASSLALNTALYGYTF; cdr3_nt: TGTGCCAGCAGCTTAGCGCTAAACACAGCCCTCTATGGCTACACCTTC
clone_size: once; d_call: TRBD1; j_call: TRBJ1-5; v_call: TRBV19; cdr3_aa: CASSIDGDRNQPQHF; cdr3_nt: TGTGCCAGTAGTATAGATGGGGACAGAAATCAGCCCCAGCATTTT
clone_size: .; d_call: TRBD1; j_call: TRBJ1-2; v_call: TRBV5-5; cdr3_aa: CASSPTTQRGRDGYTF; cdr3_nt: TGTGCCAGCAGCCCCACCACACAAAGGGGGCGAGATGGCTACACCTTC
clone_size: .; d_call: TRBD2; j_call: TRBJ2-3; v_call: TRBV5-1; cdr3_aa: CASSLAAGGPDTQYF; cdr3_nt: TGCGCCAGCAGCTTGGCAGCGGGAGGGCCAGATACGCAGTATTTT
clone_size: .; d_call: TRBD1; j_call: TRBJ2-7; v_call: TRBV6-1; cdr3_aa: CASSEATGALYEQYF; cdr3_nt: TGTGCCAGCAGTGAAGCCACAGGGGCCCTCTACGAGCAGTACTTC
clone_size: .; d_call: .; j_call: TRBJ2-7; v_call: TRBV5-4; cdr3_aa: CASTHPGEQYF; cdr3_nt: TGTGCCAGCACCCACCCAGGGGAGCAGTACTTC
clone_size: .; d_call: .; j_call: TRBJ2-1; v_call: TRBV6-4; cdr3_aa: CASSDSDSSYNEQFF; cdr3_nt: TGTGCCAGCAGTGACTCGGACAGTTCCTACAATGAGCAGTTCTTC
clone_size: .; d_call: .; j_call: TRBJ2-2; v_call: TRBV9; cdr3_aa: CASKGAAGTGELFF; cdr3_nt: TGTGCCAGCAAGGGAGCGGCGGGCACCGGGGAGCTGTTTTTT
clone_size: .; d_call: TRBD2; j_call: TRBJ2-3; v_call: TRBV27; cdr3_aa: CASSFSGRAVTQYF; cdr3_nt: TGTGCCAGCAGTTTTAGCGGGAGGGCGGTTACGCAGTATTTT
clone_size: .; d_call: TRBD1; j_call: TRBJ1-2; v_call: TRBV25-1; cdr3_aa: CASRGQGYGYTF; cdr3_nt: TGTGCCAGCAGGGGACAGGGCTATGGCTACACCTTC
clone_size: once; d_call: .; j_call: TRBJ2-1; v_call: TRBV5-1; cdr3_aa: CASSRPGNEQFF; cdr3_nt: TGCGCCAGCAGCCGACCCGGGAATGAGCAGTTCTTC
clone_size: .; d_call: TRBD1; j_call: TRBJ1-2; v_call: TRBV18; cdr3_aa: CASSLGQGKNYGYTF; cdr3_nt: TGTGCCAGCTCGTTGGGACAGGGGAAAAACTATGGCTACACCTTC
clone_size: .; d_call: TRBD2; j_call: TRBJ2-5; v_call: TRBV7-9; cdr3_aa: CASSPGLAGQETQYF; cdr3_nt: TGTGCCAGCAGCCCGGGACTAGCGGGACAAGAGACCCAGTACTTC
clone_size: once; d_call: .; j_call: TRBJ2-2; v_call: TRBV5-1; cdr3_aa: CASSSGTTNTGELFF; cdr3_nt: TGCGCCAGCAGCAGCGGGACAACGAACACCGGGGAGCTGTTTTTT
clone_size: .; d_call: TRBD2; j_call: TRBJ2-1; v_call: TRBV29-1; cdr3_aa: CSVEAGQAGNYNEQFF; cdr3_nt: TGCAGCGTTGAAGCAGGTCAAGCGGGAAACTACAATGAGCAGTTCTTC
clone_size: .; d_call: TRBD2; j_call: TRBJ2-3; v_call: TRBV15; cdr3_aa: CATSRDRAGGPVDTQYF; cdr3_nt: TGTGCCACCAGCAGAGATCGGGCGGGAGGGCCCGTGGATACGCAGTATTTT
clone_size: .; d_call: .; j_call: TRBJ2-2; v_call: TRBV7-9; cdr3_aa: CASSRVLNTGELFF; cdr3_nt: TGTGCCAGCAGCCGGGTCTTAAACACCGGGGAGCTGTTTTTT
clone_size: .; d_call: TRBD1; j_call: TRBJ2-7; v_call: TRBV28; cdr3_aa: CASRPGQGVHEQYF; cdr3_nt: TGTGCCAGCAGGCCGGGACAGGGCGTCCACGAGCAGTACTTC
clone_size: .; d_call: .; j_call: TRBJ2-2; v_call: TRBV19; cdr3_aa: CASSGSGEPMELFF; cdr3_nt: TGTGCCAGTAGCGGCTCCGGGGAACCGATGGAGCTGTTTTTT
clone_size: .; d_call: .; j_call: TRBJ2-7; v_call: TRBV3-1/TRBV3-2; cdr3_aa: CASSQNGGTYEQYF; cdr3_nt: TGTGCCAGCAGCCAAAATGGAGGGACCTACGAGCAGTACTTC
clone_size: .; d_call: .; j_call: TRBJ2-2; v_call: TRBV15; cdr3_aa: CATSRDGARGTGELFF; cdr3_nt: TGTGCCACCAGCAGAGATGGGGCGCGGGGCACCGGGGAGCTGTTTTTT
clone_size: once; d_call: .; j_call: TRBJ2-1; v_call: TRBV13; cdr3_aa: CASSLGGPMNEQFF; cdr3_nt: TGTGCCAGCAGCTTAGGTGGCCCCATGAATGAGCAGTTCTTC
clone_size: few; d_call: TRBD1; j_call: TRBJ2-2; v_call: TRBV28; cdr3_aa: CASSPPGQGTGELFF; cdr3_nt: TGTGCCAGCAGTCCTCCGGGACAGGGGACCGGGGAGCTGTTTTTT
clone_size: .; d_call: TRBD2; j_call: TRBJ2-7; v_call: TRBV28; cdr3_aa: CASSLTPGAGGFHEQYF; cdr3_nt: TGTGCCAGCAGTTTAACCCCTGGCGCGGGAGGATTCCACGAGCAGTACTTC